Below, 9 T cell receptor beta chains from the same sample are listed, as sequenced in a study of blood T cell repertoires in COVID-19. The repertoire was sequenced with immunoSEQ multiplex PCR; TCRdb's copy has only in-frame clones and lacks some. This table holds 110,000 or so clones, over 75% found once. The sample consisted of peripheral blood. Source of these receptors: a man aged 45-60 years with acute or convalescent COVID-19.

The V gene is TRBV9, the J gene TRBJ2-2; TRBD2 matches 8 bases. This CDR3 spans 15 amino acids. Germline CDR1 SGDLS, CDR2 YYNGEE. V lost 4 bases and J lost 4; bases outside the gene matches: 6. CDR3 residues: CASSLAGLPTGELFF. The CDR3 DNA is TGTGCCAGCAGCTTAGCGGGACTACCCACCGGGGAGCTGTTTTTT.

This clone has only one observation. V usage is TRBV7-2 and J usage is TRBJ2-4; 8 bases match TRBD1. The J segment lost 3 bases and the V segment lost 8 bases, leaving 18 bases of the junction unmatched. Per the germline V gene, CDR1 is SGHTA and CDR2 is FQGNSA. This CDR3 has 18 residues. The CDR3 region has the DNA TGTGCCAGCTCCGAGGGACAGGCACCCCCCTCGGTCAAAAACATTCAGTACTTC. It yields the protein CASSEGQAPPSVKNIQYF.

The CDR3 bases are TGCGCCAGCAGTGAGGGCGGACTTTTGGATACGCAGTATTTT. Translating it yields CASSEGGLLDTQYF. V and J are TRBV10-1 and TRBJ2-3, with D perhaps TRBD2 (5 bases). V lost 2 bases to trimming and J lost 6 bases, with 12 bases between them. The CDR3 totals 14 residues. Per germline, CDR1 WNHNN and CDR2 SYGVQD (reference sequence).

The chain employs TRBV6-6 and TRBJ1-5, with a possible D match to TRBD1 (5 bases). The germline V gene encodes CDR1 MNHNY and CDR2 SVGAGI (reference sequence). V was pared by 6 bases and J by 8 bases, with 14 bases between. This CDR3 spans 13 amino acids. The CDR3 here is CASRAPGPEPQHF. The CDR3, as DNA: TGTGCCAGCAGGGCCCCAGGGCCGGAGCCCCAGCATTTT.

This sequence joins TRBV5-3 and TRBJ1-5, with D maybe TRBD1 (5 bases). TRBV5-3 is an open reading frame, and its role is uncertain. This CDR3 is built from 14 residues. Deletions cut 1 base from V and 9 bases from J, with 14 bases between. CDR3 region: CARSLRRTRVPQHF. CDR3 coding DNA: TGTGCCAGAAGCTTGCGCAGGACAAGGGTGCCCCAGCATTTT.

The V gene is TRBV28, the J gene TRBJ1-6; 10 nucleotides align to TRBD1. The CDR3 runs 18 residues. The J segment lost 9 bases and the V segment lost 8 bases, leaving 19 bases of the junction unmatched. From germline, CDR1 is MDHEN and CDR2 SYDVKM. In DNA form, the CDR3 reads TGTGCCAGCCTTGTTCAGGGACAGGGGCTCGGTGGTGGTTCACCCCTCCACTTT. This encodes CASLVQGQGLGGGSPLHF.

This chain joins TRBV2 and TRBJ1-3, with a tentative D call TRBD1 (6 bases). V shed 5 bases and J shed 2 bases, with 16 bases lying between them. Germline CDR1 reads SNHLY; CDR2 reads FYNNEI. CDR3 length equals 16 residues. The CDR3 region has the DNA TGTGCCAGCAGTAAATTACAGGGTATCGCTGGAAACACCATATATTTT. Protein: CASSKLQGIAGNTIYF.

This clone was seen a few times. This sequence joins TRBV5-8 and TRBJ1-1; unclear D gene. The CDR3 covers 13 residues. Germline CDR1 reads SGHTS; CDR2 reads YDEGEE. V was clipped by 2 bases and J by 7 bases, with 12 bases between them. As DNA, the CDR3 is TGTGCCAGCAGCTTTAGGAGGAAGGTTGAAGCTTTCTTT. It translates to CASSFRRKVEAFF.

The rearrangement links TRBV5-1 to TRBJ1-1; 9 bases fit TRBD1. V trimming: 0 bases; J trimming: 11 bases; junction bases outside the gene matches: 5. This CDR3 region has 13 residues. Germline V gene data show CDR1 as SGHRS and CDR2 as YFSETQ. The CDR3 region has the DNA TGCGCCAGCAGCTTGGCGGGACAGGGTAAGGCTTTCTTT. Its translation: CASSLAGQGKAFF.